This is a list of T cell receptor beta chains from one sample in a study of identical twins. TCRdb reanalysed the 5' RACE reads using MiXCR and keeps one entry per CDR3 protein. Of 460,000 or so distinct CDR3 sequences listed, 14% are singletons. The sample was also linked to a second study, of yellow fever vaccine responses in identical twins.

Sequenced: CD4+ T cells sorted from blood. These receptors came from a woman between 18 and 29 years old in good health. The CDR3 runs from the conserved cysteine through the conserved F or W. D genes are given only for firm matches. Clone size is not always given. Where it is, it says once, few, many or a class for expanded clones.

d_gene: TRBD2
abundance: NA
j_gene: TRBJ2-5
len: 15
v_gene: TRBV7-2
CDR3aa: CASSFGGIPQETQYF
CDR3nt: TGTGCCAGCAGCTTCGGGGGGATCCCTCAAGAGACCCAGTACTTC

d_gene: TRBD2
abundance: few
j_gene: TRBJ2-7
len: 17
v_gene: TRBV3-1
CDR3aa: CASSQETSGSRRYEQYF
CDR3nt: TGTGCCAGCAGCCAAGAGACTAGCGGGAGCCGTAGGTACGAGCAGTACTTC

d_gene: NA
abundance: NA
j_gene: TRBJ2-2
len: 15
v_gene: TRBV2
CDR3aa: CASSGTVANTGELFF
CDR3nt: TGTGCCAGCAGTGGGACGGTCGCGAACACCGGGGAGCTGTTTTTT

d_gene: NA
abundance: few
j_gene: TRBJ2-3
len: 20
v_gene: TRBV4-3
CDR3aa: CASSQTLLTAGLTRTDTQYF
CDR3nt: TGCGCCAGCAGCCAAACCCTCTTGACAGCTGGCCTAACCCGCACAGATACGCAGTATTTT

d_gene: NA
abundance: NA
j_gene: TRBJ1-4
len: 13
v_gene: TRBV7-2
CDR3aa: CASRMGVGEKLFF
CDR3nt: TGTGCCAGCAGAATGGGGGTAGGCGAAAAACTGTTTTTT

d_gene: TRBD2
abundance: few
j_gene: TRBJ2-3
len: 15
v_gene: TRBV7-2
CDR3aa: CASSFSGTSVHTQYF
CDR3nt: TGTGCCAGCAGCTTTTCTGGGACTAGCGTGCATACGCAGTATTTT

d_gene: NA
abundance: once
j_gene: TRBJ2-6
len: 16
v_gene: TRBV7-3
CDR3aa: CASSYVADSGANVLTF
CDR3nt: TGTGCCAGCAGCTACGTAGCGGACTCTGGGGCCAACGTCCTGACTTTC

d_gene: NA
abundance: NA
j_gene: TRBJ2-4
len: 19
v_gene: TRBV15
CDR3aa: CATSSDTRVGRLTKNIQYF
CDR3nt: TGTGCCACCAGCAGCGACACCCGGGTGGGGAGATTGACCAAAAACATTCAGTACTTC

d_gene: TRBD1
abundance: NA
j_gene: TRBJ1-4
len: 15
v_gene: TRBV28
CDR3aa: CASMRPGTGYEKLFF
CDR3nt: TGTGCCAGCATGCGACCGGGGACAGGGTATGAAAAACTGTTTTTT

d_gene: NA
abundance: NA
j_gene: TRBJ2-2
len: 13
v_gene: TRBV28
CDR3aa: CASGGPNTGELFF
CDR3nt: TGTGCCAGCGGGGGGCCTAACACCGGGGAGCTGTTTTTT

d_gene: TRBD1
abundance: few
j_gene: TRBJ1-1
len: 14
v_gene: TRBV10-3
CDR3aa: CAISLGQGAAEAFF
CDR3nt: TGTGCCATCAGCCTGGGGCAGGGGGCGGCTGAAGCTTTCTTT

d_gene: NA
abundance: NA
j_gene: TRBJ1-1
len: 13
v_gene: TRBV24-1
CDR3aa: CATRVGANTEAFF
CDR3nt: TGTGCCACGAGGGTCGGGGCCAACACTGAAGCTTTCTTT

d_gene: TRBD2
abundance: NA
j_gene: TRBJ2-3
len: 13
v_gene: TRBV3-1
CDR3aa: CASRREGTDTQYF
CDR3nt: TGTGCCAGCCGGCGGGAGGGGACAGATACGCAGTATTTT

d_gene: NA
abundance: few
j_gene: TRBJ2-1
len: 13
v_gene: TRBV5-1
CDR3aa: CASSLEQIGEQFF
CDR3nt: TGCGCCAGCAGCTTGGAACAGATAGGTGAGCAGTTCTTC

d_gene: TRBD1
abundance: few
j_gene: TRBJ2-7
len: 11
v_gene: TRBV29-1
CDR3aa: CSGKGQNEQYF
CDR3nt: TGCAGCGGCAAGGGACAGAACGAGCAGTACTTC

d_gene: TRBD1
abundance: few
j_gene: TRBJ1-1
len: 14
v_gene: TRBV20-1
CDR3aa: CSARVGTGGAEAFF
CDR3nt: TGCAGTGCTAGAGTCGGGACAGGGGGGGCTGAAGCTTTCTTT

d_gene: TRBD1
abundance: NA
j_gene: TRBJ1-2
len: 15
v_gene: TRBV25-1
CDR3aa: CASSDPQGDLYGYTF
CDR3nt: TGTGCCAGCAGTGATCCCCAGGGGGACCTCTATGGCTACACCTTC

d_gene: NA
abundance: NA
j_gene: TRBJ2-3
len: 17
v_gene: TRBV20-1
CDR3aa: CSARASLASPSTDTQYF
CDR3nt: TGCAGTGCTAGAGCGAGTTTGGCTAGCCCAAGCACAGATACGCAGTATTTT

d_gene: TRBD2
abundance: few
j_gene: TRBJ2-3
len: 12
v_gene: TRBV20-1
CDR3aa: CSGGGGPNTQYF
CDR3nt: TGCAGTGGTGGGGGAGGGCCGAATACGCAGTATTTT

d_gene: NA
abundance: NA
j_gene: TRBJ2-5
len: 14
v_gene: TRBV24-1
CDR3aa: CATSDLGPVGTQYF
CDR3nt: TGTGCCACCAGTGATTTGGGCCCCGTCGGGACCCAGTACTTC

d_gene: TRBD1
abundance: few
j_gene: TRBJ1-6
len: 18
v_gene: TRBV27
CDR3aa: CASSSGQWGRSYNSPLHF
CDR3nt: TGTGCCAGCAGTTCGGGACAGTGGGGGCGCTCCTATAATTCACCCCTCCACTTT

d_gene: NA
abundance: many
j_gene: TRBJ2-7
len: 15
v_gene: TRBV5-1
CDR3aa: CASSAQAPRTYEQYF
CDR3nt: TGCGCCAGCAGCGCCCAGGCGCCGAGAACTTACGAGCAGTACTTC

d_gene: TRBD2
abundance: NA
j_gene: TRBJ2-2
len: 17
v_gene: TRBV4-2
CDR3aa: CASSQELAGSDTGELFF
CDR3nt: TGTGCCAGCAGCCAAGAACTAGCGGGGTCCGACACCGGGGAGCTGTTTTTT

d_gene: NA
abundance: NA
j_gene: TRBJ2-3
len: 16
v_gene: TRBV2
CDR3aa: CASSDMRSGSTDTQYF
CDR3nt: TGTGCCAGCAGTGACATGAGAAGCGGCAGCACAGATACGCAGTATTTT

d_gene: NA
abundance: NA
j_gene: TRBJ2-4
len: 17
v_gene: TRBV6-2/TRBV6-3
CDR3aa: CASSSPSVGLAKNIQYF
CDR3nt: TGTGCCAGCAGTTCCCCGTCGGTTGGACTAGCCAAAAACATTCAGTACTTC

d_gene: NA
abundance: few
j_gene: TRBJ1-5
len: 15
v_gene: TRBV3-1
CDR3aa: CASSQDSGMNQPQHF
CDR3nt: TGTGCCAGCAGCCAAGATTCCGGCATGAATCAGCCCCAGCATTTT

d_gene: NA
abundance: NA
j_gene: TRBJ2-1
len: 16
v_gene: TRBV20-1
CDR3aa: CSARDAVRSSYNEQFF
CDR3nt: TGCAGTGCTAGAGATGCCGTTCGGAGCTCCTACAATGAGCAGTTCTTC

d_gene: NA
abundance: few
j_gene: TRBJ2-7
len: 14
v_gene: TRBV12-3/TRBV12-4
CDR3aa: CASSLLAETYEQYF
CDR3nt: TGTGCCAGCAGCCTCTTAGCGGAGACCTACGAGCAGTACTTC

d_gene: TRBD2
abundance: few
j_gene: TRBJ2-1
len: 16
v_gene: TRBV28
CDR3aa: CASSPTGTRAYNEQFF
CDR3nt: TGTGCCAGCAGCCCCACCGGGACTAGGGCCTACAATGAGCAGTTCTTC

d_gene: TRBD2
abundance: few
j_gene: TRBJ2-7
len: 16
v_gene: TRBV28
CDR3aa: CASSSPGLAGPYEQYF
CDR3nt: TGTGCCAGCAGTTCACCGGGACTAGCGGGACCCTACGAGCAGTACTTC

d_gene: NA
abundance: NA
j_gene: TRBJ1-5
len: 14
v_gene: TRBV20-1
CDR3aa: CSATISLSNQPQHF
CDR3nt: TGCAGTGCCACGATTAGCCTTAGCAATCAGCCCCAGCATTTT

d_gene: TRBD2
abundance: few
j_gene: TRBJ2-7
len: 14
v_gene: TRBV20-1
CDR3aa: CSARGWLAGDEQYF
CDR3nt: TGCAGTGCTAGAGGGTGGCTAGCGGGAGACGAGCAGTACTTC

d_gene: TRBD1
abundance: few
j_gene: TRBJ2-7
len: 14
v_gene: TRBV7-9
CDR3aa: CASEGQGKFYEQYF
CDR3nt: TGTGCCAGCGAGGGACAGGGAAAATTCTACGAGCAGTACTTC

d_gene: NA
abundance: few
j_gene: TRBJ1-1
len: 15
v_gene: TRBV12-3/TRBV12-4
CDR3aa: CASSSAGKGGTEAFF
CDR3nt: TGTGCCAGCAGTTCCGCAGGGAAGGGGGGCACTGAAGCTTTCTTT